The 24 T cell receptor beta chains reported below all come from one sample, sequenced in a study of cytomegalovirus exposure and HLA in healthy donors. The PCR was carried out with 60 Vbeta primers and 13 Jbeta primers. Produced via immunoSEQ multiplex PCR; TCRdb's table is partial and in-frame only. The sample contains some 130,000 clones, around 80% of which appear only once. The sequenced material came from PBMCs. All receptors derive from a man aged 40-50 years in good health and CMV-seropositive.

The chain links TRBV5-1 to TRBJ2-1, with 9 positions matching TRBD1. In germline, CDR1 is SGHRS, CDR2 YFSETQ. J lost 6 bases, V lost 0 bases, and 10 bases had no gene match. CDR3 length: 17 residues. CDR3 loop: CASSLVYVTGGINEQFF. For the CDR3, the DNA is TGCGCCAGCAGCTTGGTTTATGTGACAGGGGGTATCAATGAGCAGTTCTTC.

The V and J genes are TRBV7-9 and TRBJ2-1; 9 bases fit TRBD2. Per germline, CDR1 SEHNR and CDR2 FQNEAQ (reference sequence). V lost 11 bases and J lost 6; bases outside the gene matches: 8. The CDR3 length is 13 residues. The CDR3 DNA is TGTGCCGGGGGGGCGGGAGGGCCCAATGAGCAGTTCTTC. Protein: CAGGAGGPNEQFF.

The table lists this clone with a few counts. The CDR3 sequence: CASSESQGAGYGYTF. The CDR3 DNA follows: TGTGCCAGCAGTGAATCACAGGGGGCAGGGTATGGCTACACCTTC. V and J are TRBV6-4 and TRBJ1-2; 9 positions match TRBD1. V lost 3 bases and J lost 5; bases outside the gene matches: 7. Germline lookup yields CDR1 MRHNA and CDR2 SNTAGT. This CDR3 spans 15 amino acids.

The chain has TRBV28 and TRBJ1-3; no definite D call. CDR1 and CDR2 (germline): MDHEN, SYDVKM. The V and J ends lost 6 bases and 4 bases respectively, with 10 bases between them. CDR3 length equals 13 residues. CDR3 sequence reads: CASSESGGNTIYF. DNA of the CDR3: TGTGCCAGCAGCGAATCGGGGGGAAACACCATATATTTT. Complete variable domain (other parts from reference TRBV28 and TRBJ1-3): DVKVTQSSRYLVKRTGEKVFLECVQDMDHENMFWYRQDPGLGLRLIYFSYDVKMKEKGDIPEGYSVSREKKERFSLILESASTNQTSMYLCASSESGGNTIYFGEGSWLTVV.

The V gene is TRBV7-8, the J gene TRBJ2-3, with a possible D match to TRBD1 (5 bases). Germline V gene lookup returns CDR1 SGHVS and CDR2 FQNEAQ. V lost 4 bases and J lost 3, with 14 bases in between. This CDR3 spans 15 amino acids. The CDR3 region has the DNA TGTGCCAGCAGCTCCGAAGGCAGGGAAACAGATACGCAGTATTTT. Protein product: CASSSEGRETDTQYF.

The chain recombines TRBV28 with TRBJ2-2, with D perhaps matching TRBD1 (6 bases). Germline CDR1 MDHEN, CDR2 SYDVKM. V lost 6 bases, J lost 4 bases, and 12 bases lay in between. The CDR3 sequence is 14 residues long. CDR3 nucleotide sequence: TGTGCCAGCAGCCTTAAAGGGGGCACCGGGGAGCTGTTTTTT. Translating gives CASSLKGGTGELFF.

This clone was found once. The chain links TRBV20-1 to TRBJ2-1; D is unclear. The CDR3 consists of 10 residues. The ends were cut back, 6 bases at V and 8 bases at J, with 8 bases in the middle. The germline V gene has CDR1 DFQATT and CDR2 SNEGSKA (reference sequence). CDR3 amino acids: CSARFHEQFF. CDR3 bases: TGCAGTGCCCGTTTCCATGAGCAGTTCTTC.

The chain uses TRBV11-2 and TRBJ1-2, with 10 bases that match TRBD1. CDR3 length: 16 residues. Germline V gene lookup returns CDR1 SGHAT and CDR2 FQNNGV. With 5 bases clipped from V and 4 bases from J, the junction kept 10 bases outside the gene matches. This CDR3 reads CASSPLDRGPGYGYTF. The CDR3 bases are TGTGCCAGCAGCCCGCTCGACAGGGGGCCGGGCTATGGCTACACCTTC.

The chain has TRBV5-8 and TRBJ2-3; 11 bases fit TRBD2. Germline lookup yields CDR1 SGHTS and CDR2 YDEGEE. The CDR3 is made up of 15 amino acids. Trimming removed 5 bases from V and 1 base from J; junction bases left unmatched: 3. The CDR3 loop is CASRLAGVGTDTQYF. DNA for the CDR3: TGTGCCAGCAGACTAGCGGGAGTCGGCACAGATACGCAGTATTTT.

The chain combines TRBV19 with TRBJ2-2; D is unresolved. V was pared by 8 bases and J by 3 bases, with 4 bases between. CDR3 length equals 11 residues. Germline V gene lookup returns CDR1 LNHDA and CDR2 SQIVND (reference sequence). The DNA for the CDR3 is TGTGCCAGTTCCTACACCGGGGAGCTGTTTTTT. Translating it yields CASSYTGELFF.

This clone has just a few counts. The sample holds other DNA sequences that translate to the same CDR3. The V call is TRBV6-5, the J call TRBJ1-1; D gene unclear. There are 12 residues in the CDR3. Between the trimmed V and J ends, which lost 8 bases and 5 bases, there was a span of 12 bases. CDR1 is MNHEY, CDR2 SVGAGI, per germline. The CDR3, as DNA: TGTGCCAGCTCCCGGGGTGGGACTGAAGCTTTCTTT. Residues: CASSRGGTEAFF.

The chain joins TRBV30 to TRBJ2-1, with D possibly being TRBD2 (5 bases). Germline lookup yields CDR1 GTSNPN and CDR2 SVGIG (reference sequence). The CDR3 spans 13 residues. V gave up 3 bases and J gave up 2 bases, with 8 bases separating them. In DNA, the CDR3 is TGTGCCTGGAGCGGCGGGCCCTACAATGAGCAGTTCTTC. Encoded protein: CAWSGGPYNEQFF.

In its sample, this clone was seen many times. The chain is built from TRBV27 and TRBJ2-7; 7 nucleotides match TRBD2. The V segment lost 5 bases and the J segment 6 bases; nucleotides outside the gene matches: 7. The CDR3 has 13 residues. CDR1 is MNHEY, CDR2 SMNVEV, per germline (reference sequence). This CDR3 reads CASSATSEGEQYF. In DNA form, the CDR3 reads TGTGCCAGCAGTGCAACTAGCGAGGGCGAGCAGTACTTC.

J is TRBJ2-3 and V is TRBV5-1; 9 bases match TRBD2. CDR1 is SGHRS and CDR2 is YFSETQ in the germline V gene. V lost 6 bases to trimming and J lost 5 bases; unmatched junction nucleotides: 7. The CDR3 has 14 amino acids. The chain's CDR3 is CASNRAGGRDTQYF. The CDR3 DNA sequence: TGCGCCAGCAACAGAGCGGGAGGCCGAGATACGCAGTATTTT.

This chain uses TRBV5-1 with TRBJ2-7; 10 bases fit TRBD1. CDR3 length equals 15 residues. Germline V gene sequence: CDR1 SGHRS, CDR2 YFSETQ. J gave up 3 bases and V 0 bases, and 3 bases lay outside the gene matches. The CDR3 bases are TGCGCCAGCAGCTTGGGGACAGGGGGGATCTACGAGCAGTACTTC. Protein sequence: CASSLGTGGIYEQYF.

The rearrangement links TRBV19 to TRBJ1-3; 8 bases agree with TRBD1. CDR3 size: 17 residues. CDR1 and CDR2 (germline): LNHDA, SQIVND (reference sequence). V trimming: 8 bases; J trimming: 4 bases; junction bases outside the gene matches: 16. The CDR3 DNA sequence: TGTGCCAGTTTCGCAGCCGGCCAGGGGGCCTCGGGAAACACCATATATTTT. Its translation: CASFAAGQGASGNTIYF.

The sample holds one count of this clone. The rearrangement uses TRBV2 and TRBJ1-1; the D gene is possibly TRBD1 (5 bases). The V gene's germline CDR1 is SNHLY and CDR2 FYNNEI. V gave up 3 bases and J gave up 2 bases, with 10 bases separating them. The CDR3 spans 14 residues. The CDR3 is CASSDVDRNTEAFF. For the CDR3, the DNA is TGTGCCAGCAGTGATGTCGACAGAAACACTGAAGCTTTCTTT.

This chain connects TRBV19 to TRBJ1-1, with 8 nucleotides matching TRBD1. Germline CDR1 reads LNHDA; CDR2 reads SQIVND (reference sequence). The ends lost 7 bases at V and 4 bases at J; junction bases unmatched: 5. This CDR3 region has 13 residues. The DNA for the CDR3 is TGTGCCAGTATACGGACAGGGACCACTGAAGCTTTCTTT. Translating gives CASIRTGTTEAFF.

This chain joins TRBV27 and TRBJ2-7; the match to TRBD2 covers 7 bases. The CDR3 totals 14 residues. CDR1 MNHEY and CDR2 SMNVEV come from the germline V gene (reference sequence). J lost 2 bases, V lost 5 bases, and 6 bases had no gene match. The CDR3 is CASSTASGPYEQYF. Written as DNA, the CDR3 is TGTGCCAGCAGTACTGCTAGCGGTCCCTACGAGCAGTACTTC.

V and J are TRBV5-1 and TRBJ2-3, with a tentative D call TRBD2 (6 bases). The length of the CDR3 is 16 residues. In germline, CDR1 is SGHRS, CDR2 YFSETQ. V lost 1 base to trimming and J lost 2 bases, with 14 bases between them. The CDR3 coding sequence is TGCGCCAGCAGCTTGAATCTGGCGGGGCACACAGATACGCAGTATTTT. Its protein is CASSLNLAGHTDTQYF.

The CDR3 sequence is CASSTGLPNNQPQHF. The CDR3 region has the DNA TGCGCCAGCAGCACGGGACTCCCCAACAATCAGCCCCAGCATTTT. The gene calls are TRBV5-1 and TRBJ1-5; D is possibly TRBD1 (5 bases). V gave up 4 bases and J gave up 3 bases, with 14 bases separating them. CDR1 is SGHRS and CDR2 is YFSETQ in the germline V gene. CDR3 size: 15 residues. Full variable domain (missing parts from reference TRBV5-1 and TRBJ1-5): KAGVTQTPRYLIKTRGQQVTLSCSPISGHRSVSWYQQTPGQGLQFLFEYFSETQRNKGNFPGRFSGRQFSNSRSEMNVSTLELGDSALYLCASSTGLPNNQPQHFGDGTRLSIL.

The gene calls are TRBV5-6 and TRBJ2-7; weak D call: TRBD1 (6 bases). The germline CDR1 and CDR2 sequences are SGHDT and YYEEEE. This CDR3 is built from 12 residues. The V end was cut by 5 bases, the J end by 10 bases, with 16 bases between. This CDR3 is CASSFGGQIQYF. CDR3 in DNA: TGTGCCAGCAGTTTTGGAGGACAGATCCAGTACTTC.

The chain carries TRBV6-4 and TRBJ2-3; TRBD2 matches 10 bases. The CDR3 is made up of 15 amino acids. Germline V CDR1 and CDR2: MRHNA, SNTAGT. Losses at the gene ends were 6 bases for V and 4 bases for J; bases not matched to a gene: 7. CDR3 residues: CASRELAGLADTQYF. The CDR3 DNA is TGTGCCAGCAGAGAACTAGCGGGACTAGCAGATACGCAGTATTTT.

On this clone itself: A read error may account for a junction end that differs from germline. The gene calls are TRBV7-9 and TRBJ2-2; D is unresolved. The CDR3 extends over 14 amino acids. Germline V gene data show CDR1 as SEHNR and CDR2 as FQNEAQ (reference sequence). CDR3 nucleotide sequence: TGTTCCAGCAGCCCCAGGTCCCACACCGGGGAGCTGTTTTTT. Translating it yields CSSSPRSHTGELFF.